What follows are 9 T cell receptor beta chains derived from one specimen sequenced in a study of OX40 agonist ivuxolimab in advanced cancers. Assay used: immunoSEQ multiplex PCR; TCRdb lists only in-frame clones, some missing. The data show about 29,000 clones, around 79% seen once. Sequenced material: CD4+ or CD8+ T cells sorted from blood, taken in a trial of the OX40 agonist ivuxolimab. These TCRs come from an adult with an advanced solid tumor such as melanoma, head and neck, liver or kidney cancer.

This chain uses TRBV28 with TRBJ1-1; unclear D gene. The CDR3 consists of 16 residues. Germline CDR1 and CDR2: MDHEN and SYDVKM. The V gene lost 5 bases and the J gene lost 0 bases, with 16 bases spanning the gap. The CDR3 bases are TGTGCCAGCAGTGCACCCAGGAGCACCGTGAACACTGAAGCTTTCTTT. Residues: CASSAPRSTVNTEAFF.

J is TRBJ1-4 and V is TRBV9; D is possibly TRBD1 (6 bases). This CDR3 is 15 amino acids long. V was trimmed by 5 bases and J by 7 bases, leaving 18 bases between them. CDR1 and CDR2 from the germline V gene are SGDLS and YYNGEE. In DNA form, the CDR3 reads TGTGCCAGCAGTGGGGGGCGCGGTAGCGGTGAAAAACTGTTTTTT. Translation gives CASSGGRGSGEKLFF.

This clone showed up just a few times. The chain employs TRBV2 and TRBJ1-2, with a tentative D call TRBD1 (6 bases). This CDR3 contains 11 residues. Germline loops: CDR1 SNHLY, CDR2 FYNNEI. Deletions cut 7 bases from V and 7 bases from J, with 10 bases between. CDR3 region: CASTRGPGYTF. In DNA, the CDR3 is TGTGCCAGCACCAGGGGTCCTGGCTACACCTTC.

The chain carries TRBV28 and TRBJ1-5, with D tentatively TRBD1 (6 bases). The germline V and J ends were trimmed by 2 bases and 2 bases, with 10 bases remaining between them. Germline CDR1 reads MDHEN; CDR2 reads SYDVKM. The CDR3 contains 15 residues. As DNA, the CDR3 is TGTGCCAGCAGTTTACCGGGGGCTGGCAATCAGCCCCAGCATTTT. Residues: CASSLPGAGNQPQHF.

The chain is built from TRBV19 and TRBJ2-7; TRBD2 is a possible D gene (6 bases). V gave up 4 bases and J gave up 2 bases, with 9 bases separating them. Germline-derived CDR1 and CDR2 are LNHDA and SQIVND (reference sequence). The CDR3 is 13 residues long. CDR3: CASSTGLTYEQYF. The CDR3 coding sequence is TGTGCCAGTAGTACGGGACTTACCTACGAGCAGTACTTC.

This clone showed up just a few times. Other nucleotide sequences in the sample specify the same CDR3. The V and J genes are TRBV5-1 and TRBJ2-5; no firm D call. Per germline, CDR1 SGHRS and CDR2 YFSETQ. Trimming took 1 base from V and 5 from J, leaving 3 bases between them. The CDR3 length is 11 residues. The CDR3 bases are TGCGCCAGCAGCTTGTTGGAGACCCAGTACTTC. Its protein product is CASSLLETQYF.

The genes are TRBV29-1 and TRBJ2-7; 15 bases are shared with TRBD2. CDR3 length: 16 residues. Germline CDR1 and CDR2: SQVTM and ANQGSEA. The ends lost 6 bases at V and 0 bases at J; junction bases unmatched: 6. CDR3 bases: TGCAGCGTAGAGGGACTAGCGGGAGGACACTCCTACGAGCAGTACTTC. This gives the protein CSVEGLAGGHSYEQYF.

The rearrangement joins TRBV2 to TRBJ1-2; D is unresolved. The CDR3 spans 11 residues. Germline V CDR1 and CDR2: SNHLY, FYNNEI. V gave up 7 bases and J gave up 2 bases, with 5 bases separating them. The CDR3: CASNKNYGYTF. The CDR3, as DNA: TGTGCCAGCAACAAGAACTATGGCTACACCTTC.

The CDR3 region is CASSLLPGEPQHF. The CDR3, as DNA: TGTGCCAGCAGCTTGCTCCCCGGGGAGCCCCAGCATTTT. This sequence joins TRBV5-6 and TRBJ1-5; no firm D call. The V end was cut by 1 base, the J end by 8 bases, with 10 bases between. The CDR3 is 13 residues long. Germline CDR1 reads SGHDT; CDR2 reads YYEEEE.